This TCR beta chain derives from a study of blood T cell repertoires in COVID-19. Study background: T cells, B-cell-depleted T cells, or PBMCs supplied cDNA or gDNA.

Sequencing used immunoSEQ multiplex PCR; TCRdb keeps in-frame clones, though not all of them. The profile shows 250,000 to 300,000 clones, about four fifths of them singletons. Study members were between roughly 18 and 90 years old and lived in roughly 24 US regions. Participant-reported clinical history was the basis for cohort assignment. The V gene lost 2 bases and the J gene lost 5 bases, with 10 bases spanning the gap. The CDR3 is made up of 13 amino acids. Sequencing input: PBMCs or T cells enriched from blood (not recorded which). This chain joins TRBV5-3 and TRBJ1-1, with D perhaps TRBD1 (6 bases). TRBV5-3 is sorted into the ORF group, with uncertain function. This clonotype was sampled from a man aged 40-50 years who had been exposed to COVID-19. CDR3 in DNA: TGTGCCAGAAGCTTAAGGGGGACGACTGAAGCTTTCTTT. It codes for CARSLRGTTEAFF.